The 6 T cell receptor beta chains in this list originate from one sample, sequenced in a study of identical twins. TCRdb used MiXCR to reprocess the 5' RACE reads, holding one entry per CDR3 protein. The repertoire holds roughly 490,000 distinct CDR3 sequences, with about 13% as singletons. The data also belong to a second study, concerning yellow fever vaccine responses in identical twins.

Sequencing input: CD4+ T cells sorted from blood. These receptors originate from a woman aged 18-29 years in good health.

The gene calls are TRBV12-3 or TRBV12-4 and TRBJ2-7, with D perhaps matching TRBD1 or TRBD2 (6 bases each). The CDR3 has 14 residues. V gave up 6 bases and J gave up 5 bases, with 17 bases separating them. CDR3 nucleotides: TGTGCCAGCAGCTATGGGGGGCGAGGAAACGAGCAGTACTTC. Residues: CASSYGGRGNEQYF.

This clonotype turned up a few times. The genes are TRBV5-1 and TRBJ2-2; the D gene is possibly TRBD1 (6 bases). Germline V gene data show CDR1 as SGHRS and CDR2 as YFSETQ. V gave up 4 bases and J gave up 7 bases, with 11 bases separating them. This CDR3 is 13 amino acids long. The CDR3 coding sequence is TGCGCCAGCAGCCTACAGGGCATCGGGGAGCTGTTTTTT. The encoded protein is CASSLQGIGELFF. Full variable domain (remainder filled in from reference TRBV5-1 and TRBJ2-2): KAGVTQTPRYLIKTRGQQVTLSCSPISGHRSVSWYQQTPGQGLQFLFEYFSETQRNKGNFPGRFSGRQFSNSRSEMNVSTLELGDSALYLCASSLQGIGELFFGEGSRLTVL.

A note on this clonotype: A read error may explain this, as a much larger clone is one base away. The CDR3 region is CASSARGRDEQNF. The CDR3 DNA reads TGCGCCAGCAGCGCCCGGGGACGAGATGAGCAGAACTTC. The chain recombines TRBV5-1 with TRBJ2-7; D assignment may be TRBD1 or TRBD2 (5 bases each). Looked up from germline, CDR1 is SGHRS and CDR2 is YFSETQ. The CDR3 is 13 amino acids.

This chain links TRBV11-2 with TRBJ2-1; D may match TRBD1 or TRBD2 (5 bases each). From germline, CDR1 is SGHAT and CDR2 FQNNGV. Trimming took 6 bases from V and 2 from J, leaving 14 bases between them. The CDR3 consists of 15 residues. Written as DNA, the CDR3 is TGTGCCAGCAGGAACACCGGGACGGCCTACAATGAGCAGTTCTTC. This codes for CASRNTGTAYNEQFF.

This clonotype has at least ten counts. The CDR3 loop reads CSVHSGRARETQYF. The CDR3 DNA reads TGCAGCGTTCATAGCGGGAGGGCCAGGGAGACCCAGTACTTC. The chain carries TRBV29-1 and TRBJ2-5; 11 nucleotides align to TRBD2. Germline V lookup: CDR1 SQVTM, CDR2 ANQGSEA. V was clipped by 5 bases and J by 5 bases; unmatched bases: 7. This CDR3 spans 14 amino acids.

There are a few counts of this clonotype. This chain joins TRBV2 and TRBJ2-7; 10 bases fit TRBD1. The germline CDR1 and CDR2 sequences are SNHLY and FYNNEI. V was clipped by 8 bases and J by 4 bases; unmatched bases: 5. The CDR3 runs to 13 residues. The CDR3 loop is CASVPGQGYEQYF. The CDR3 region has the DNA TGTGCCAGCGTGCCGGGACAGGGGTACGAGCAGTACTTC.